The clone carrying this TCR beta chain was seen more than once but under ten times. The antigen is not known. Individual cDNA molecules each received unique molecular identifiers attached to them. Via MiXCR, TCRdb re-called the 5' RACE reads, giving one row per CDR3 protein. The sample lists tens of thousands of distinct CDR3 sequences, roughly a tenth occurring once. This sample is drawn from a study of early T cells in non-severe SARS-CoV-2 infection. Study at large: Sequencing of unsorted whole blood was done on bulk RNA, leaving chains unpaired.

Study-wide results and limits: Anti-spike CD8 responses were favored in VDJdb matching, and private and CD4 specificities were missed.

Sequencing input: whole blood. The sequence came from an adult who was a healthcare worker with PCR-confirmed SARS-CoV-2 infection or an uninfected control (not recorded which).

The CDR3 sequence: CSVSGAEWTGELFF. The DNA for the CDR3 is TGCAGCGTCTCAGGGGCCGAATGGACCGGGGAGCTGTTTTTT. V is TRBV29-1 and J is TRBJ2-2; TRBD1 might be the D (6 bases). Germline V CDR1 and CDR2: SQVTM, ANQGSEA. The CDR3 runs to 14 residues. The V end was cut by 6 bases, the J end by 5 bases, with 16 bases between.